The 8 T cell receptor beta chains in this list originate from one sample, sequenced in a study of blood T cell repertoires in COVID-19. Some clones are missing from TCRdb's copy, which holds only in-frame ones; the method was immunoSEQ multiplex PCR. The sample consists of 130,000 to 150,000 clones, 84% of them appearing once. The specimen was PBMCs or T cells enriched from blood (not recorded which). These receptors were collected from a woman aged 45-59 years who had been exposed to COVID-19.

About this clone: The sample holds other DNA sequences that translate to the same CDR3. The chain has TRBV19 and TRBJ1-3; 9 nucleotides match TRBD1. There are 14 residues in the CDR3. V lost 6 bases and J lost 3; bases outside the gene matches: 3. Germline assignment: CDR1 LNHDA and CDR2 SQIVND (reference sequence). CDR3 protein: CASRQGAGGNTIYF. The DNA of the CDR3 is TGTGCCAGTAGACAGGGGGCAGGTGGAAACACCATATATTTT.

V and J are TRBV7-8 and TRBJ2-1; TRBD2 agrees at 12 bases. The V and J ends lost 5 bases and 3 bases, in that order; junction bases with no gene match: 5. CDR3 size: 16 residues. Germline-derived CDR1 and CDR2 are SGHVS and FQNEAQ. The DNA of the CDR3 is TGTGCCAGCAGCCCCACTAGCGGGGGGAACTACAATGAGCAGTTCTTC. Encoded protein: CASSPTSGGNYNEQFF.

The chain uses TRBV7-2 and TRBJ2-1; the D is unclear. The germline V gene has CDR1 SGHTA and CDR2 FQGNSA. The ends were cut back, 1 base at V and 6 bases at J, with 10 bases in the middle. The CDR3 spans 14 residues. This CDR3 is CASSLVTSSNEQFF. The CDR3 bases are TGTGCCAGCAGCTTAGTTACCTCTAGCAATGAGCAGTTCTTC.

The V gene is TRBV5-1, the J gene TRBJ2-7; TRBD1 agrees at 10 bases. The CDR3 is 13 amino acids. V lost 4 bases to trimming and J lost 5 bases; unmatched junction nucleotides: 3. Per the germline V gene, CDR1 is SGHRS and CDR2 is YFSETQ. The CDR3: CASSGTGVHEQYF. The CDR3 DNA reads TGCGCCAGCAGCGGGACAGGGGTCCACGAGCAGTACTTC. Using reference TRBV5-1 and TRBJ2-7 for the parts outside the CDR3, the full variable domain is KAGVTQTPRYLIKTRGQQVTLSCSPISGHRSVSWYQQTPGQGLQFLFEYFSETQRNKGNFPGRFSGRQFSNSRSEMNVSTLELGDSALYLCASSGTGVHEQYFGPGTRLTVT.

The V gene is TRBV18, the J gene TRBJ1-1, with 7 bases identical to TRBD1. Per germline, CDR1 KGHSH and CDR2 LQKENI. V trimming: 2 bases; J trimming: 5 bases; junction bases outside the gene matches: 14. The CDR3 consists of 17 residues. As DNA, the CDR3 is TGTGCCAGCTCACCATCCGGGACAGTCCTTCAGGGGACTGAAGCTTTCTTT. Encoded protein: CASSPSGTVLQGTEAFF.

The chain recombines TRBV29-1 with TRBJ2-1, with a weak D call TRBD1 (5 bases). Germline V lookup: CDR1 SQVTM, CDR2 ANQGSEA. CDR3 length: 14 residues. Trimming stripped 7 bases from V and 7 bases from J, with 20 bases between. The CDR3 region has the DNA TGCAGCGCGACCTCTGTTGGGGCAAGAAATGAGCAGTTCTTC. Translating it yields CSATSVGARNEQFF.

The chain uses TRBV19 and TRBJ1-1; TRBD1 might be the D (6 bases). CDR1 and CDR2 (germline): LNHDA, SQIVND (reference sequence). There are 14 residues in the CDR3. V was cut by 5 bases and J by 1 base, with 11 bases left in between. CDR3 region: CASSSPGENTEAFF. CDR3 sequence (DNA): TGTGCCAGTAGTTCACCAGGGGAGAACACTGAAGCTTTCTTT.

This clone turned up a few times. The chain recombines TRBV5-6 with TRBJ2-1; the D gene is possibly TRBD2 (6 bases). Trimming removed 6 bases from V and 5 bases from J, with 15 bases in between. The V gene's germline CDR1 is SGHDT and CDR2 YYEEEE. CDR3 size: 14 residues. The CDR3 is CASTGTGTDNEQFF. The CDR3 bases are TGTGCCAGCACGGGTACCGGGACTGACAATGAGCAGTTCTTC.